A selection of T cell receptor beta chains follows, all from one sample in a study of shared clonotypes between healthy human individuals. The data were produced by immunoSEQ multiplex PCR, yet TCRdb's version contains in-frame clones alone and is incomplete. The table has some 300,000 clones, more than 60% seen once; the top ten hold roughly a tenth. The sample consisted of memory CD4+ T cells sorted from blood. These receptors were obtained from a man aged 25 to 45 in good health. CDR3s include the opening cysteine and the closing phenylalanine or tryptophan. A D gene is named only where the DNA matches it firmly. Clone sizes are given selectively: once, few, many, or a class where the clone is expanded.

V: TRBV18
size: once
J: TRBJ1-3
D: NA
CDR3: CASSPSLRISSGNTIYF
DNA: TGTGCCAGCTCACCAAGCTTAAGGATTAGCTCTGGAAACACCATATATTTT

V: TRBV20-1
size: once
J: TRBJ1-1
D: NA
CDR3: CSASGSTEAFF
DNA: TGCAGTGCTAGTGGATCCACTGAAGCTTTCTTT

V: TRBV28
size: NA
J: TRBJ2-4
D: NA
CDR3: CASSLVYGQTKYF
DNA: TGTGCCAGCAGTTTGGTATACGGACAGACTAAGTACTTC

V: TRBV5-1
size: NA
J: TRBJ2-1
D: NA
CDR3: CASSLAFDEQFF
DNA: TGCGCCAGCAGCTTGGCTTTCGATGAGCAGTTCTTC

V: TRBV7-9
size: many
J: TRBJ2-7
D: NA
CDR3: CASSFAVGVQIYEQYF
DNA: TGTGCCAGCAGCTTTGCGGTGGGGGTCCAAATCTACGAGCAGTACTTC

V: TRBV7-2
size: NA
J: TRBJ2-1
D: NA
CDR3: CASSLGAGQPYNEQFF
DNA: TGTGCCAGCAGCTTAGGTGCTGGACAGCCATACAATGAGCAGTTCTTC

V: TRBV27
size: NA
J: TRBJ2-7
D: NA
CDR3: CASSFSSVGGLYEQYF
DNA: TGTGCCAGCAGTTTCTCATCAGTAGGCGGGCTCTACGAGCAGTACTTC

V: TRBV9
size: NA
J: TRBJ2-2
D: NA
CDR3: CASSVAPLWRGANTGELFF
DNA: TGTGCCAGCAGCGTAGCACCCCTCTGGCGAGGCGCGAACACCGGGGAGCTGTTTTTT

V: TRBV14
size: NA
J: TRBJ2-3
D: NA
CDR3: CASSYNTDTQYF
DNA: TGTGCCAGCAGCTACAACACAGATACGCAGTATTTT

V: TRBV14
size: few
J: TRBJ2-1
D: TRBD1
CDR3: CASSPRGQNNEQFF
DNA: TGTGCCAGCAGCCCCAGGGGGCAAAACAATGAGCAGTTCTTC

V: TRBV6-1
size: NA
J: TRBJ2-7
D: NA
CDR3: CASSPLYEQYF
DNA: TGTGCCAGCAGCCCCCTTTACGAGCAGTACTTC

V: TRBV7-9
size: NA
J: TRBJ2-1
D: NA
CDR3: CASSLDLVGQFF
DNA: TGTGCCAGCAGCCTAGATCTAGTCGGGCAGTTCTTC

V: TRBV28
size: NA
J: TRBJ1-5
D: NA
CDR3: CASSSTMSGRHQHF
DNA: TGTGCCAGCAGTTCAACGATGTCGGGACGCCACCAGCATTTT

V: TRBV5-1
size: NA
J: TRBJ2-7
D: TRBD1
CDR3: CASAGQGYEQYF
DNA: TGCGCCAGCGCGGGACAGGGCTACGAGCAGTACTTC

V: TRBV19
size: NA
J: TRBJ2-3
D: TRBD1
CDR3: CASSIGGTGAGDTQYF
DNA: TGTGCCAGTAGTATAGGGGGGACAGGGGCAGGAGATACGCAGTATTTT

V: TRBV7-7
size: NA
J: TRBJ2-1
D: NA
CDR3: CASSLSQGTNEQFF
DNA: TGTGCTAGCAGCTTGAGCCAGGGGACCAATGAGCAGTTCTTC

V: TRBV10-3
size: NA
J: TRBJ2-7
D: NA
CDR3: CAISDLYEQYF
DNA: TGTGCCATCAGTGACTTATACGAGCAGTACTTC

V: TRBV7-3
size: NA
J: TRBJ1-2
D: TRBD1
CDR3: CASSPGQGRGYTF
DNA: TGTGCCAGCAGCCCCGGACAGGGGAGAGGCTACACCTTC

V: TRBV6-1
size: NA
J: TRBJ1-5
D: NA
CDR3: CASSAPPRQVLNQPQHF
DNA: TGTGCCAGCAGTGCCCCACCCCGACAGGTCTTGAATCAGCCCCAGCATTTT

V: TRBV10-1
size: NA
J: TRBJ2-2
D: NA
CDR3: CASSTTNTGELFF
DNA: TGCGCCAGCAGTACAACGAACACCGGGGAGCTGTTTTTT

V: TRBV18
size: NA
J: TRBJ2-3
D: TRBD2
CDR3: CASSPGLRTDTQYF
DNA: TGTGCCAGCTCACCGGGACTACGCACAGATACGCAGTATTTT

V: TRBV4-2
size: few
J: TRBJ1-5
D: NA
CDR3: CASSQDYGNQPQHF
DNA: TGTGCCAGCAGCCAAGATTATGGGAATCAGCCCCAGCATTTT

V: TRBV13
size: NA
J: TRBJ2-5
D: NA
CDR3: CASSRTGLEETQYF
DNA: TGTGCCAGCAGCCGAACGGGGCTGGAAGAGACCCAGTACTTC

V: TRBV10-2
size: NA
J: TRBJ1-4
D: NA
CDR3: CASSVQGRQEKLFF
DNA: TGCGCCAGCAGTGTGCAGGGGCGACAAGAAAAACTGTTTTTT

V: TRBV7-2
size: NA
J: TRBJ2-1
D: NA
CDR3: CASSFGSPYNEQFF
DNA: TGTGCCAGCAGCTTTGGATCTCCGTACAATGAGCAGTTCTTC

V: TRBV6-6
size: NA
J: TRBJ2-7
D: TRBD1
CDR3: CASSYGTGGSYEQYF
DNA: TGTGCCAGCAGTTACGGGACAGGGGGCTCCTACGAGCAGTACTTC

V: TRBV18
size: once
J: TRBJ1-1
D: NA
CDR3: CASSPTEVQAETEAFF
DNA: TGTGCCAGCTCACCGACAGAGGTACAGGCCGAGACTGAAGCTTTCTTT

V: TRBV28
size: NA
J: TRBJ2-1
D: TRBD2
CDR3: CARISGRVLNEQFF
DNA: TGTGCCAGGATTAGCGGGAGGGTCCTCAATGAGCAGTTCTTC

V: TRBV25-1
size: NA
J: TRBJ1-1
D: NA
CDR3: CASSTTEDTEAFF
DNA: TGTGCCAGCAGTACGACGGAAGACACTGAAGCTTTCTTT

V: TRBV7-9
size: NA
J: TRBJ2-1
D: TRBD1
CDR3: CASSSSRDRRNNEQFF
DNA: TGTGCCAGCAGCTCCTCGCGGGACAGGCGCAACAATGAGCAGTTCTTC

V: TRBV2
size: NA
J: TRBJ2-1
D: NA
CDR3: CASGLDLSSFNEQFF
DNA: TGTGCCAGCGGGTTAGACCTAAGCTCCTTCAATGAGCAGTTCTTC

V: TRBV5-1
size: NA
J: TRBJ2-2
D: NA
CDR3: CASSSQTEYTGELFF
DNA: TGCGCCAGCAGCTCCCAGACAGAGTACACCGGGGAGCTGTTTTTT

V: TRBV5-1
size: few
J: TRBJ1-2
D: NA
CDR3: CASSLLDTSYGYTF
DNA: TGCGCCAGCAGCTTGCTCGACACTTCTTATGGCTACACCTTC

V: TRBV7-6
size: NA
J: TRBJ2-2
D: TRBD2
CDR3: CASTSGIPGLAPNTGELFF
DNA: TGTGCCAGCACCTCAGGGATACCGGGACTAGCGCCTAACACCGGGGAGCTGTTTTTT

V: TRBV2
size: NA
J: TRBJ2-3
D: NA
CDR3: CASSLQGSDTQYF
DNA: TGTGCCAGCAGTTTACAGGGCTCAGATACGCAGTATTTT

V: TRBV28
size: NA
J: TRBJ1-5
D: NA
CDR3: CASAGTMNQPQHF
DNA: TGTGCCTCTGCTGGGACAATGAATCAGCCCCAGCATTTT

V: TRBV6-5
size: NA
J: TRBJ1-1
D: NA
CDR3: CASRIQMNTEAFF
DNA: TGTGCCAGCAGGATACAGATGAACACTGAAGCTTTCTTT

V: TRBV29-1
size: NA
J: TRBJ2-1
D: NA
CDR3: CSVEDGSRWQFF
DNA: TGCAGCGTTGAAGACGGTTCCCGGTGGCAGTTCTTC

V: TRBV5-1
size: NA
J: TRBJ1-1
D: TRBD1
CDR3: CASREGQGIMNTEAFF
DNA: TGCGCCAGCAGGGAGGGACAGGGAATTATGAACACTGAAGCTTTCTTT

V: TRBV5-1
size: NA
J: TRBJ1-1
D: NA
CDR3: CASSSWDVGTEAFF
DNA: TGCGCCAGCAGCTCGTGGGATGTTGGGACTGAAGCTTTCTTT

V: TRBV5-1
size: NA
J: TRBJ2-3
D: TRBD2
CDR3: CASSYSALAGRGGADTQYF
DNA: TGCGCCAGCAGCTACTCGGCACTAGCGGGAAGAGGTGGGGCAGATACGCAGTATTTT

V: TRBV5-6
size: NA
J: TRBJ2-4
D: TRBD1
CDR3: CASSQQGALGNIQYF
DNA: TGTGCCAGCAGCCAACAGGGGGCGCTGGGAAACATTCAGTACTTC

V: TRBV4-3
size: NA
J: TRBJ2-3
D: NA
CDR3: CASSQEGGGDTQYF
DNA: TGCGCCAGCAGCCAAGAAGGGGGGGGAGATACGCAGTATTTT

V: TRBV12-2
size: NA
J: TRBJ1-5
D: NA
CDR3: CASRLAEVSNQPQHF
DNA: TGTGCAAGTCGCTTAGCCGAGGTTAGCAATCAGCCCCAGCATTTT

V: TRBV5-8
size: NA
J: TRBJ1-1
D: NA
CDR3: CASSLAGTNTEAFF
DNA: TGTGCCAGCAGCTTGGCCGGGACGAACACTGAAGCTTTCTTT

V: TRBV18
size: NA
J: TRBJ2-3
D: NA
CDR3: CASSPSLGATNTQYF
DNA: TGTGCCAGCTCACCAAGTCTAGGCGCGACCAATACGCAGTATTTT

V: TRBV9
size: once
J: TRBJ2-1
D: NA
CDR3: CASSVGLGQVDEQFF
DNA: TGTGCCAGCAGCGTAGGACTAGGACAGGTGGATGAGCAGTTCTTC

V: TRBV6-1
size: NA
J: TRBJ2-5
D: TRBD2
CDR3: CASSEGWSGRAPETQYF
DNA: TGTGCCAGCAGTGAAGGGTGGAGCGGGAGGGCCCCGGAGACCCAGTACTTC

V: TRBV6-1
size: few
J: TRBJ2-5
D: NA
CDR3: CASSKRPEETQYF
DNA: TGTGCCAGCAGTAAGCGACCTGAAGAGACCCAGTACTTC

V: TRBV30
size: once
J: TRBJ2-1
D: NA
CDR3: CAWSGGNYNEQFF
DNA: TGTGCCTGGAGTGGAGGGAACTACAATGAGCAGTTCTTC

V: TRBV5-1
size: NA
J: TRBJ2-3
D: TRBD1
CDR3: CASREQGALADTQYF
DNA: TGCGCCAGCAGGGAACAGGGGGCGTTGGCAGATACGCAGTATTTT

V: TRBV29-1
size: NA
J: TRBJ2-5
D: NA
CDR3: CSVRQRGETQYF
DNA: TGCAGCGTCCGTCAGCGTGGGGAGACCCAGTACTTC

V: TRBV5-6
size: NA
J: TRBJ2-1
D: NA
CDR3: CASSFLEGKRGDEQFF
DNA: TGTGCCAGCAGCTTTCTGGAGGGGAAGAGGGGGGATGAGCAGTTCTTC

V: TRBV2
size: NA
J: TRBJ2-5
D: TRBD1
CDR3: CASTTGGLRETQYF
DNA: TGTGCCAGCACTACAGGGGGTCTGAGGGAGACCCAGTACTTC

V: TRBV6-4
size: NA
J: TRBJ2-3
D: TRBD2
CDR3: CARPGLAGGPRVDTQYF
DNA: TGTGCCAGACCGGGACTAGCGGGAGGGCCGAGGGTAGATACGCAGTATTTT